This T cell receptor beta chain was identified in a study of memory CD4+ T cells and cytomegalovirus serostatus. Whole-study context: Of the healthy Belgian adults, 9 or 10 were CMV seropositive and approximately 24 seronegative.

CDR1 is SEHNR and CDR2 is FQNEAQ in the germline V gene (reference sequence). The CDR3 extends over 14 amino acids. Trimming removed 5 bases at V and 7 bases at J, with 14 bases between. Single viable CD3+CD4+CD8-CD45RO+ cells were sorted as the memory CD4+ T cells. The repertoire was sequenced with immunoSEQ multiplex PCR; TCRdb's copy has only in-frame clones and lacks some. The profile shows about 75,000 clones, around four fifths of them singletons. What was sequenced was memory CD4+ T cells from blood. The receptor's source is an adult in good health and CMV-seropositive. The rearrangement links TRBV7-9 to TRBJ1-4; D is perhaps TRBD1 (5 bases). CDR3 amino acids: CASSLAVGGEKLFF. CDR3 sequence (DNA): TGTGCCAGCAGCCTTGCCGTGGGGGGTGAAAAACTGTTTTTT. The complete variable domain, with remaining parts taken from reference TRBV7-9 and TRBJ1-4, reads DTGVSQNPRHKITKRGQNVTFRCDPISEHNRLYWYRQTLGQGPEFLTYFQNEAQLEKSRLLSDRFSAERPKGSFSTLEIQRTEQGDSAMYLCASSLAVGGEKLFFGSGTQLSVL.